The 25 T cell receptor beta chains below come from one sample, sequenced in a study of T cell repertoires in cytomegalovirus infection. These TCRs' antigens remain unknown. TCRdb analysed the reads with MiXCR anew, one entry per CDR3 protein. Of under 50,000 distinct CDR3 sequences in the sample, about a fifth were seen once. The sample in question was CD8+ T cells from cultured PBMCs, obtained from culture after CMV antigen stimulation. All receptors derive from a human donor in good health (CMV status not recorded). Some clones in this sample may be carry-over from other donors' samples.

V and J are TRBV7-8 and TRBJ2-6; 7 positions match TRBD1. CDR3 length: 18 residues. From germline, CDR1 is SGHVS and CDR2 FQNEAQ. J lost 2 bases, V lost 4 bases, and 11 bases had no gene match. The CDR3 coding sequence is TGTGCCAGCAGCTATACCGGGACAGAACTCCCTGGGGCCAACGTCCTGACTTTC. It specifies CASSYTGTELPGANVLTF.

This clonotype was observed a handful of times. The chain has TRBV19 and TRBJ1-1; 8 positions match TRBD1. The CDR3 sequence is 12 residues long. J lost 6 bases, V lost 6 bases, and 3 bases had no gene match. The germline V gene has CDR1 LNHDA and CDR2 SQIVND (reference sequence). CDR3 region: CASRAGGSEAFF. The CDR3 coding sequence is TGTGCCAGTAGGGCAGGGGGCTCTGAAGCTTTCTTT.

This clonotype was counted only a few times. The V and J genes are TRBV12-3 or TRBV12-4 and TRBJ2-7, with 10 bases aligning to TRBD1. This CDR3 comprises 14 residues. The junction had 7 bases not matched to a gene; V was cut back by 6 bases and J by 5 bases. The chain's CDR3 is CASSLTGGLHEQYF. The DNA of the CDR3 is TGTGCCAGCAGCCTGACAGGGGGCTTACACGAGCAGTACTTC.

The V gene is TRBV15, the J gene TRBJ2-1; D is perhaps TRBD1 (5 bases). Germline CDR1 is LNHNV and CDR2 is YYDKDF (reference sequence). V gave up 11 bases and J gave up 5 bases, with 10 bases separating them. The CDR3 length is 11 residues. This chain's CDR3 is CAFATDNEQFF. The CDR3 nucleotides read TGTGCCTTCGCGACAGACAATGAGCAGTTCTTC.

The chain couples TRBV7-6 to TRBJ2-3; the D is unclear. Germline CDR1 and CDR2: SGHVS and FNYEAQ. V lost 5 bases and J lost 5, with 11 bases in between. The CDR3 is 13 amino acids. The CDR3: CASSPEIGDTQYF. CDR3 nucleotide sequence: TGTGCCAGCAGCCCGGAGATCGGAGATACGCAGTATTTT.

This clonotype came up a few times. The chain employs TRBV11-2 and TRBJ1-1; D not resolved. The CDR3 is made up of 13 amino acids. Per germline, CDR1 SGHAT and CDR2 FQNNGV. Trimming removed 4 bases at V and 4 bases at J, with 10 bases between. CDR3 sequence reads: CASSSHPGTEAFF. In DNA, the CDR3 is TGTGCCAGCAGCTCCCACCCGGGCACTGAAGCTTTCTTT.

Here the CDR3 reads CASSPGHGNQPQHF. The CDR3 region has the DNA TGTGCCAGCAGCCCGGGACACGGAAATCAGCCCCAGCATTTT. The chain combines TRBV7-2 with TRBJ1-5, with TRBD1 as a possible D gene (6 bases). The CDR3 loop spans 14 amino acids. Trimming cost V 5 bases and J 4 bases, with 12 bases left between them. Per germline, CDR1 SGHTA and CDR2 FQGNSA.

This clonotype came up a few times. J is TRBJ2-1 and V is TRBV27, with 10 bases matching TRBD2. Germline V gives CDR1 MNHEY, CDR2 SMNVEV (reference sequence). The CDR3 contains 16 residues. The V and J ends lost 2 bases and 4 bases, in that order; junction bases with no gene match: 5. The CDR3 region is CASSLLSSGGYNEQFF. For the CDR3, the DNA is TGTGCCAGCAGTTTACTCTCTAGCGGGGGTTACAATGAGCAGTTCTTC.

The V gene is TRBV12-3 or TRBV12-4, the J gene TRBJ1-5, with 12 positions matching TRBD1. This CDR3 region has 15 residues. Losses at the gene ends were 3 bases for V and 9 bases for J; bases not matched to a gene: 6. Here the CDR3 reads CASSLGQGAQLPQHF. The CDR3 region has the DNA TGTGCCAGCAGTTTGGGACAGGGGGCCCAACTGCCCCAGCATTTT.

The sample holds a few counts of this clonotype. This sequence joins TRBV2 and TRBJ1-1, with D maybe TRBD1 (5 bases). Trimming shortened V by 4 bases and J by 1 base, and 10 bases separated the two germline ends. The CDR3 length is 14 residues. CDR1 SNHLY and CDR2 FYNNEI come from the germline V gene. CDR3 nucleotides: TGTGCCAGCAGTGTCGACAGACCGAACACTGAAGCTTTCTTT. This encodes CASSVDRPNTEAFF.

This clonotype appeared a few times. The chain uses TRBV19 and TRBJ1-1; D is uncertain. The CDR3 loop spans 13 amino acids. Trimming left V 3 bases short and J 1 base short, with 6 bases between. Germline V gives CDR1 LNHDA, CDR2 SQIVND (reference sequence). The CDR3 DNA sequence: TGTGCCAGTAGTATTGGGGAGAACACTGAAGCTTTCTTT. It specifies CASSIGENTEAFF.

This clonotype was counted only a few times. The chain carries TRBV7-2 and TRBJ2-2; TRBD2 matches at 7 bases. The J segment lost 0 bases and the V segment lost 3 bases, leaving 1 base of the junction unmatched. The CDR3 is 15 amino acids. Per the germline V gene, CDR1 is SGHTA and CDR2 is FQGNSA. DNA for the CDR3: TGTGCCAGCAGCTTTAGCGGGTCGAACACCGGGGAGCTGTTTTTT. This gives the protein CASSFSGSNTGELFF. Variable domain in full (rest from reference TRBV7-2 and TRBJ2-2): GAGVSQSPSNKVTEKGKDVELRCDPISGHTALYWYRQSLGQGLEFLIYFQGNSAPDKSGLPSDRFSAERTGGSVSTLTIQRTQQEDSAVYLCASSFSGSNTGELFFGEGSRLTVL.

The rearrangement uses TRBV9 and TRBJ2-7; the match to TRBD1 covers 7 bases. Germline V lookup: CDR1 SGDLS, CDR2 YYNGEE. V gave up 0 bases and J gave up 5 bases; unmatched junction bases: 5. The CDR3 totals 14 residues. CDR3 DNA: TGTGCCAGCAGCGTAGGACAGGGAATGAACGAGCAGTACTTC. It yields the protein CASSVGQGMNEQYF. Using reference TRBV9 and TRBJ2-7 for the parts outside the CDR3, the full variable domain is DSGVTQTPKHLITATGQRVTLRCSPRSGDLSVYWYQQSLDQGLQFLIQYYNGEERAKGNILERFSAQQFPDLHSELNLSSLELGDSALYFCASSVGQGMNEQYFGPGTRLTVT.

V usage is TRBV7-3 and J usage is TRBJ2-1; possible D gene TRBD1, 6 bases. This CDR3 has 15 amino acids. The ends were cut back, 5 bases at V and 5 bases at J, with 16 bases in the middle. Germline-derived CDR1 and CDR2 are SGHTA and FQGTGA. CDR3 amino acids: CASSPHGTPNNEQFF. The CDR3 coding sequence is TGTGCCAGCAGCCCCCACGGGACACCCAACAATGAGCAGTTCTTC.

This clonotype has only a few counts. The rearrangement uses TRBV7-9 and TRBJ2-7; 8 bases are shared with TRBD1. Germline CDR1 reads SEHNR; CDR2 reads FQNEAQ (reference sequence). The CDR3 has 14 amino acids. V lost 5 bases to trimming and J lost 2 bases; unmatched junction nucleotides: 5. This CDR3 is CASSPRTGPYEQYF. CDR3 DNA: TGTGCCAGCAGCCCAAGGACAGGGCCCTACGAGCAGTACTTC.

V and J are TRBV15 and TRBJ2-3, with TRBD2 identical over 7 bases. The germline V gene encodes CDR1 LNHNV and CDR2 YYDKDF (reference sequence). V shed 1 base and J 0 bases; nucleotides not matched to a gene: 10. The CDR3 extends over 18 amino acids. CDR3 sequence (DNA): TGTGCCACCAGCAGAGTGGGCCGGGGGGACCCTAGCACAGATACGCAGTATTTT. As protein: CATSRVGRGDPSTDTQYF.

This rearrangement joins TRBV7-9 to TRBJ2-7; TRBD1 or TRBD2 may be the D gene (5 bases each). Germline CDR1 SEHNR, CDR2 FQNEAQ (reference sequence). V was pared by 7 bases and J by 1 base, with 14 bases between. This CDR3 has 14 amino acids. Written as DNA, the CDR3 is TGTGCCAGCAACCCCGGGACCGATTCCTACGAGCAGTACTTC. Encoded protein: CASNPGTDSYEQYF.

This clonotype was picked up one time. The J gene is TRBJ2-1, the V gene TRBV6-2 or TRBV6-3; D not certain. Between the trimmed V and J ends, which lost 6 bases and 10 bases, there was a span of 10 bases. This CDR3 is built from 11 residues. Germline CDR1 reads MNHEY; CDR2 reads SVGEGT. CDR3 nucleotide sequence: TGTGCCAGCAGCTCGACTTCCGAGCAGTTCTTC. It codes for CASSSTSEQFF.

Only a few counts were recorded for this clonotype. The chain combines TRBV7-3 with TRBJ1-2; D unclear. The CDR3 is made up of 12 amino acids. The germline V gene encodes CDR1 SGHTA and CDR2 FQGTGA. V lost 5 bases, J lost 4 bases, and 8 bases lay in between. The CDR3 DNA follows: TGTGCCAGCAGCGATGGTGGCTATGGCTACACCTTC. It specifies CASSDGGYGYTF.

This clonotype was detected only a few times. This sequence joins TRBV4-1 and TRBJ2-5; D is uncertain. CDR1 and CDR2 (germline): MGHRA, YSYEKL. Between the trimmed V and J ends, which lost 0 bases and 3 bases, there was a span of 14 bases. The CDR3 sequence is 16 residues long. The CDR3 protein is CASSQDRSFPEETQYF. DNA for the CDR3: TGCGCCAGCAGCCAAGATAGGTCTTTCCCCGAAGAGACCCAGTACTTC.

This clonotype was detected a few times. The CDR3 reads CASSGSVGTYNEQFF. The CDR3 DNA reads TGTGCCAGCAGTGGTAGCGTCGGTACCTACAATGAGCAGTTCTTC. The chain joins TRBV6-5 to TRBJ2-1; D might be TRBD2 (5 bases). The V gene's germline CDR1 is MNHEY and CDR2 SVGAGI. CDR3 length: 15 residues. The V end was cut by 5 bases, the J end by 2 bases, with 13 bases between.

Only a few counts were recorded for this clonotype. This rearrangement joins TRBV7-6 to TRBJ2-1; 10 bases fit TRBD2. The CDR3 is 16 amino acids. Germline CDR1 SGHVS, CDR2 FNYEAQ. J gave up 4 bases and V 5 bases, and 8 bases lay outside the gene matches. CDR3 DNA sequence: TGTGCCAGCAGCGCCCCGGGACTAGCGCTGTACAATGAGCAGTTCTTC. Translating gives CASSAPGLALYNEQFF.

The rearrangement joins TRBV25-1 to TRBJ2-1; the D is unclear. This CDR3 is 16 amino acids long. Germline CDR1 MGHDK, CDR2 SYGVNS. The germline V and J ends were trimmed by 4 bases and 4 bases, with 17 bases remaining between them. The CDR3 DNA is TGTGCCAGCAGTGGGGTCCAAGGGCGACCGTACAATGAGCAGTTCTTC. It translates to CASSGVQGRPYNEQFF.

This chain connects TRBV7-2 to TRBJ1-1, with D uncertain. Germline lookup yields CDR1 SGHTA and CDR2 FQGNSA. V lost 3 bases and J 4 bases, leaving 3 bases between the germline ends. The CDR3 runs 11 residues. CDR3 protein: CASSFSTEAFF. CDR3 nucleotide sequence: TGTGCCAGCAGCTTTAGCACTGAAGCTTTCTTT.

This clonotype was observed a single time. The chain employs TRBV7-2 and TRBJ1-2; no clear D gene. Germline V gene data show CDR1 as SGHTA and CDR2 as FQGNSA. The CDR3 spans 15 residues. Trimming pared 5 bases from V and 0 bases from J, leaving 13 bases between. The chain's CDR3 is CASSAPVGTNYGYTF. CDR3 sequence (DNA): TGTGCCAGCAGCGCCCCGGTGGGAACTAACTATGGCTACACCTTC.